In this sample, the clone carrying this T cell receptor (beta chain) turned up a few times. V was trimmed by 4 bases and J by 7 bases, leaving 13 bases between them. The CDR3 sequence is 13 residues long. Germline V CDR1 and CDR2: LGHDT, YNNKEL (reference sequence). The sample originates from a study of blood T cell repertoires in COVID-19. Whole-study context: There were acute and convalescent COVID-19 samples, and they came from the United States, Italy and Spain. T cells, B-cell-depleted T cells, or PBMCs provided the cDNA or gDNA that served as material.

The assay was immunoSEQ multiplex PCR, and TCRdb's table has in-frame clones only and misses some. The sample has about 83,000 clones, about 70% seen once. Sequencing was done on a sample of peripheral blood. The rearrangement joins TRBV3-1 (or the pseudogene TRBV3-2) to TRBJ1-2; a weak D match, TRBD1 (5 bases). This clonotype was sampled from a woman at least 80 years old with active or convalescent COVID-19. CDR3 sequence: CASSPPDRGGYTF. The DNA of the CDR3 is TGTGCCAGCAGCCCCCCTGACAGAGGTGGCTACACCTTC.